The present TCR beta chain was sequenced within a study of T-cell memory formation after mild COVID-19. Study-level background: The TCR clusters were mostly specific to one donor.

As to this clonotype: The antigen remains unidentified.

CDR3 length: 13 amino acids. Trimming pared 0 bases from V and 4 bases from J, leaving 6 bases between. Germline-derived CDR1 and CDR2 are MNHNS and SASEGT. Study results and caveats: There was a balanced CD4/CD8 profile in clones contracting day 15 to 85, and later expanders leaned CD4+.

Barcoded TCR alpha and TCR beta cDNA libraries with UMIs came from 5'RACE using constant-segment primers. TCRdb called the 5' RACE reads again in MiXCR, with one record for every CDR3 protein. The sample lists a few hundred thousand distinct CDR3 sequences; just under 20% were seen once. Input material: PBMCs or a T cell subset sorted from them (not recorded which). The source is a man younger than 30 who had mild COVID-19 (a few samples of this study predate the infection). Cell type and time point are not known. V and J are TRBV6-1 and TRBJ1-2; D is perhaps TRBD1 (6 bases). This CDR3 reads CASSEAGGYGYTF. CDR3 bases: TGTGCCAGCAGTGAAGCAGGGGGCTATGGCTACACCTTC.